The 14 T cell receptor beta chains listed next were all sequenced from one sample in a study of human T cells and chemical hapten exposure. A single record per CDR3 protein comes from TCRdb applying MiXCR to the RACE reads. The sample includes more than 300,000 distinct CDR3 sequences, roughly 4.6% of them seen just once. Time point denoted: pre-sensitization, week 0. The treatment here: therapeutic diphenylcyclopropenone sensitization with weekly scalp DPC. This specimen was whole blood, taken in connection with sensitization to the hapten diphenylcyclopropenone (DPC). The origin of the receptors is a woman aged 50 to 65 with alopecia areata. Some clones in this sample may be carry-over from other donors' samples.

The gene calls are TRBV23-1 and TRBJ2-3; D is unresolved. TRBV23-1 qualifies as an ORF whose function is uncertain. There are 15 residues in the CDR3. The V end lost 0 bases, the J end lost 7 bases, and 14 bases lay between the germline ends. CDR3: CASSQSVLRSHTQYF. DNA for the CDR3: TGCGCCAGCAGTCAATCGGTCCTAAGGAGTCATACGCAGTATTTT.

This clonotype was detected ten times or more. The chain recombines TRBV11-2 with TRBJ2-3; TRBD2 might be the D (5 bases). Trimming pared 4 bases from V and 2 bases from J, leaving 16 bases between. Germline CDR1 SGHAT, CDR2 FQNNGV. The CDR3 length is 16 residues. The CDR3 DNA follows: TGTGCCAGCAGCTCAGACTACTCTCAGCTCACAGATACGCAGTATTTT. Protein product: CASSSDYSQLTDTQYF.

The V gene is TRBV29-1, the J gene TRBJ2-3; tentatively, D is TRBD2 (7 bases). V dropped 6 bases and J dropped 5 bases, with 15 bases sitting between them. Germline CDR1 reads SQVTM; CDR2 reads ANQGSEA. The CDR3 is 13 residues long. CDR3 nucleotide sequence: TGCAGCGTCTGCCAGGGGAGGGGAGATACGCAGTATTTT. Its translation: CSVCQGRGDTQYF.

This clonotype was seen only a few times. The chain has TRBV7-9 and TRBJ1-1; D perhaps matches TRBD1 (5 bases). V dropped 0 bases and J dropped 4 bases, with 12 bases sitting between them. The germline V gene has CDR1 SEHNR and CDR2 FQNEAQ (reference sequence). The CDR3 totals 15 residues. CDR3 protein: CASSLAHGATTEAFF. CDR3 nucleotides: TGTGCCAGCAGCTTAGCCCACGGGGCAACCACTGAAGCTTTCTTT.

The chain couples TRBV5-1 to TRBJ1-1, with D possibly matching TRBD1 (6 bases). Per the germline V gene, CDR1 is SGHRS and CDR2 is YFSETQ. The CDR3 consists of 15 residues. Trimming removed 0 bases at V and 2 bases at J, with 11 bases between. Here the CDR3 reads CASSLAGRGNTEAFF. CDR3 DNA: TGCGCCAGCAGCTTGGCCGGCAGGGGAAACACTGAAGCTTTCTTT.

This clonotype was detected many times. One end of the junction is discordant with germline, which a read error may explain. CDR3 in amino acids: CASRLGHNEQFF. For the CDR3, the DNA is TGTGCCAGCCGCTTAGGGCACAATGAGCAGTTCTTC. The V and J genes are TRBV7-2 and TRBJ2-1; no clear D gene. The CDR3 has 12 amino acids. From germline, CDR1 is SGHTA and CDR2 FQGNSA.

This clonotype was seen many times. Germline is not matched at one junction end, which may reflect a read error. The chain links TRBV10-3 to TRBJ2-5, with TRBD2 matching 7 bases. This CDR3 is built from 15 residues. Germline CDR1 is ENHRY and CDR2 is SYGVKD. CDR3 residues: CAIGERDSALETQYF. DNA for the CDR3: TGTGCCATCGGTGAGCGGGACTCCGCCCTTGAGACCCAGTACTTC.

The chain joins TRBV28 to TRBJ1-1, with no clear D. CDR1 MDHEN and CDR2 SYDVKM come from the germline V gene. The CDR3 spans 15 residues. V dropped 2 bases and J dropped 2 bases, with 12 bases sitting between them. The CDR3 DNA reads as TGTGCCAGCAGTTTAACGCCAGTCGCTAACACTGAAGCTTTCTTT. Its translation: CASSLTPVANTEAFF. Filled out from reference TRBV28 and TRBJ1-1, the complete variable domain reads DVKVTQSSRYLVKRTGEKVFLECVQDMDHENMFWYRQDPGLGLRLIYFSYDVKMKEKGDIPEGYSVSREKKERFSLILESASTNQTSMYLCASSLTPVANTEAFFGQGTRLTVV.

The CDR3, as DNA: TGTGCCAGCAGCCAACTCCCTAGCGCGAGCACCGGGGAGCTGTTTTTT. The encoded protein is CASSQLPSASTGELFF. The chain links TRBV3-1 to TRBJ2-2; perhaps TRBD2 as D (6 bases). CDR3 length: 16 residues. The V gene's germline CDR1 is LGHDT and CDR2 YNNKEL (reference sequence). Deletions cut 2 bases from V and 4 bases from J, with 14 bases between.

This clonotype was observed a handful of times. V and J are TRBV4-2 and TRBJ2-7, with D possibly called TRBD1 or TRBD2 (7 bases each). Germline CDR1 reads LGHNA; CDR2 reads YNFKEQ. Trimming removed 1 base at V and 6 bases at J, with 13 bases between. The CDR3 length is 14 residues. CDR3 protein: CASSQGQGGTEQYF. The CDR3 region has the DNA TGTGCCAGCAGCCAAGGTCAGGGGGGGACCGAGCAGTACTTC.

This clonotype has a count of ten or more. The CDR3 nucleotides are TGCAGCGTTGAAGACGGTGGGGCCCCCTACGAGCAGTACTTC. Its translation is CSVEDGGAPYEQYF. This chain uses TRBV29-1 with TRBJ2-7; D may be TRBD1 (5 bases). This CDR3 contains 14 residues. From germline, CDR1 is SQVTM and CDR2 ANQGSEA. The germline V and J ends were trimmed by 0 bases and 2 bases, with 11 bases remaining between them.

In this sample, this clonotype turned up a few times. The rearrangement uses TRBV11-2 and TRBJ2-4, with D uncertain. Germline V gives CDR1 SGHAT, CDR2 FQNNGV. The CDR3 runs to 14 residues. The V end was cut by 1 base, the J end by 3 bases, with 7 bases between. CDR3 region: CASSLAGNKNIQYF. In nucleotides, the CDR3 is TGTGCCAGCAGCTTAGCGGGCAACAAAAACATTCAGTACTTC.

The rearrangement joins TRBV4-2 to TRBJ2-5; 9 nucleotides agree with TRBD2. Unmatched junction bases numbered 3, after V lost 3 bases and J lost 1 base. The length of the CDR3 is 15 residues. Per the germline V gene, CDR1 is LGHNA and CDR2 is YNFKEQ. The CDR3 is CASSHSTSGQETQYF. The DNA for the CDR3 is TGTGCCAGCAGCCACTCGACTAGCGGCCAAGAGACCCAGTACTTC.

At least ten counts were recorded for this clonotype. The V gene is TRBV27, the J gene TRBJ2-2, with 8 bases fitting TRBD1. The CDR3 is 15 residues long. J gave up 2 bases and V 3 bases, and 2 bases lay outside the gene matches. Germline V gene data show CDR1 as MNHEY and CDR2 as SMNVEV (reference sequence). The CDR3 spells CASSFGQGNTGELFF. In nucleotides, the CDR3 is TGTGCCAGCAGTTTTGGACAGGGTAACACCGGGGAGCTGTTTTTT.